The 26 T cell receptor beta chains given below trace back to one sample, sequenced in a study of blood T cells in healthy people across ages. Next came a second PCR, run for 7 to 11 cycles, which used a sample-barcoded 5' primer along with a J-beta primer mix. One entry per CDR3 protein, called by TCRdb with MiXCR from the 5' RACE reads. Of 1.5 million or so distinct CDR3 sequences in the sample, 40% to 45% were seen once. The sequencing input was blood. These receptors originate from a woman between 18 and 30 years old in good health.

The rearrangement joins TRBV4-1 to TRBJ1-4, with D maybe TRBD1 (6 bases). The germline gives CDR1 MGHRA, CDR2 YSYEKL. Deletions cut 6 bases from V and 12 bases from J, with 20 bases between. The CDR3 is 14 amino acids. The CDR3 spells CASRVQGSEEELFF. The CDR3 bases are TGCGCCAGCAGGGTGCAGGGGAGCGAGGAAGAACTGTTTTTT.

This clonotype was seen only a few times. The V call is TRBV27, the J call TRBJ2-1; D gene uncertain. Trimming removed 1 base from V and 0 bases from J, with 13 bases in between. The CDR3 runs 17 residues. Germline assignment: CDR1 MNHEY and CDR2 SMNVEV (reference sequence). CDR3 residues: CASSLYPITSSYNEQFF. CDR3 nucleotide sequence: TGTGCCAGCAGTTTATATCCTATAACGAGCTCCTACAATGAGCAGTTCTTC.

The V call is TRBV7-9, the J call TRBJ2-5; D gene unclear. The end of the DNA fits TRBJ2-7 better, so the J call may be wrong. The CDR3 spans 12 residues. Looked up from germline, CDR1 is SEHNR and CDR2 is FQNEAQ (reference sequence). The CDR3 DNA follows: TGTGCCAGCAGCGCGATGGGTCTCGAGCAGTACTTC. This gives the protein CASSAMGLEQYF.

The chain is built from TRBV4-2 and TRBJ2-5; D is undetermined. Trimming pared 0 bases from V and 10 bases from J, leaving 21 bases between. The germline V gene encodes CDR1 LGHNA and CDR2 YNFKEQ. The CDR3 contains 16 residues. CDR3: CASSQDKGLLRQNQYF. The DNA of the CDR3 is TGTGCCAGCAGCCAAGATAAAGGTCTTCTGCGGCAGAACCAGTACTTC.

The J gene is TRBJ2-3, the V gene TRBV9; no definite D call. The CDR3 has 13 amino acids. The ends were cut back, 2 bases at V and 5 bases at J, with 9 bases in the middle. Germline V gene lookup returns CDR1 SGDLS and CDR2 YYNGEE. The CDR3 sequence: CASSVPAGDTQYF. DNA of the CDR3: TGTGCCAGCAGCGTCCCCGCCGGAGATACGCAGTATTTT.

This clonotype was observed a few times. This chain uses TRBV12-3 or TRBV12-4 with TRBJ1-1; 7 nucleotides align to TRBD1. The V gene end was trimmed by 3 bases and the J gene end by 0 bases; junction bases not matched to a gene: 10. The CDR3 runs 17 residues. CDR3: CASSFVPAGQLNTEAFF. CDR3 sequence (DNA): TGTGCCAGCAGTTTTGTCCCTGCGGGACAGCTGAACACTGAAGCTTTCTTT.

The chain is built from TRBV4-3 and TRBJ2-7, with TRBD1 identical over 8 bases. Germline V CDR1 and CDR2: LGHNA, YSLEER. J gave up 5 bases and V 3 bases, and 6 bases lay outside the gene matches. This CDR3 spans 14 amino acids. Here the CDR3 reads CASSHAGTGHEQYF. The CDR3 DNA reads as TGCGCCAGCAGCCATGCCGGGACAGGCCACGAGCAGTACTTC.

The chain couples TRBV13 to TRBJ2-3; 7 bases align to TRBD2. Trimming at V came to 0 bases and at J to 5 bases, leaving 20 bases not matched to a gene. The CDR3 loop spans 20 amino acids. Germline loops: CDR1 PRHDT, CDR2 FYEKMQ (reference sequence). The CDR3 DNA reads TGTGCCAGCAGCTTAGGTGTTACCAGGCTGCTAGCGGCGGCGCAAGATACGCAGTATTTT. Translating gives CASSLGVTRLLAAAQDTQYF. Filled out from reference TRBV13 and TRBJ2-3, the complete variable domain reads AAGVIQSPRHLIKEKRETATLKCYPIPRHDTVYWYQQGPGQDPQFLISFYEKMQSDKGSIPDRFSAQQFSDYHSELNMSSLELGDSALYFCASSLGVTRLLAAAQDTQYFGPGTRLTVL.

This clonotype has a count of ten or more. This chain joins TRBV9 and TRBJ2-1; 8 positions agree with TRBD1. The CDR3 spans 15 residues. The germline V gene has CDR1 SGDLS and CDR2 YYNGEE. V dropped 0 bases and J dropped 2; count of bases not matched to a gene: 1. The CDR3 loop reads CASSVGTGTYNEQFF. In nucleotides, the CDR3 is TGTGCCAGCAGCGTAGGGACAGGGACCTACAATGAGCAGTTCTTC.

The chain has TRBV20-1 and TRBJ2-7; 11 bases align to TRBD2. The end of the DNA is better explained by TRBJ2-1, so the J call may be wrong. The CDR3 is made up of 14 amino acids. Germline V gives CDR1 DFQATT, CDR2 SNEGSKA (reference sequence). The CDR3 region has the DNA TGCAGTGCTAGACTAGCGGGGGGCTCCTACGAGCAGTTCTTC. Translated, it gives CSARLAGGSYEQFF.

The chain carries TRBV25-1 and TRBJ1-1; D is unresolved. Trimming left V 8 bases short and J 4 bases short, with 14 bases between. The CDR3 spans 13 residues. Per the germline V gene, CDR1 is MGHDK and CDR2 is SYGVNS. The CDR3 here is CASSRVRSTEAFF. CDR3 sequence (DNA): TGTGCCAGCTCAAGGGTGAGGAGCACTGAAGCTTTCTTT.

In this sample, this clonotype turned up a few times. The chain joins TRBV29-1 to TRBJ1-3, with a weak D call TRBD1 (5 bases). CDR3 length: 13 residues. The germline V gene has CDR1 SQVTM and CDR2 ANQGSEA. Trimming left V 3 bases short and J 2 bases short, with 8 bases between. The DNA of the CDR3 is TGCAGCGTTGAGCAAGGGGCTGGAAACACCATATATTTT. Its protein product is CSVEQGAGNTIYF.

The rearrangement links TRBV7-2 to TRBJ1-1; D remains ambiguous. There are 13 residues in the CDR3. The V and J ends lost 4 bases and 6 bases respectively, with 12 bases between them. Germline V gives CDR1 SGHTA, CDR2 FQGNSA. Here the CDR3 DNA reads TGTGCCAGCAGCTCAAACGCTAGGGCTGAAGCTTTCTTT. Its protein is CASSSNARAEAFF.

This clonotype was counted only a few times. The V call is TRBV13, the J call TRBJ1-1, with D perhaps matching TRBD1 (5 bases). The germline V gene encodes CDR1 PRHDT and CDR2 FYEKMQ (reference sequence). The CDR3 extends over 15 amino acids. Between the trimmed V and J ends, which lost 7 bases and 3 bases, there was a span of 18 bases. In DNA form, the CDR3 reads TGTGCCAGCATCTGGGGGGGGATTGGGTACACTGAAGCTTTCTTT. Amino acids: CASIWGGIGYTEAFF.

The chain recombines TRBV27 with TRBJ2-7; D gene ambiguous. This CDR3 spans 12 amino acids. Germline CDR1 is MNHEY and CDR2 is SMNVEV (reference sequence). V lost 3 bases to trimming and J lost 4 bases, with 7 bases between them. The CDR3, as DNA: TGTGCCAGCAGTTTCTCGTTATACGAGCAGTACTTC. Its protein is CASSFSLYEQYF.

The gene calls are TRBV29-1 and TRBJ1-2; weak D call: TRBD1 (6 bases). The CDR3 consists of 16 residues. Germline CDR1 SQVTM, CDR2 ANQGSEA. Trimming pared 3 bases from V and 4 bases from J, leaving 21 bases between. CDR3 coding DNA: TGCAGCGTTGATACTGACCTGTCAGGGGTTGGCTATGGCTACACCTTC. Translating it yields CSVDTDLSGVGYGYTF.

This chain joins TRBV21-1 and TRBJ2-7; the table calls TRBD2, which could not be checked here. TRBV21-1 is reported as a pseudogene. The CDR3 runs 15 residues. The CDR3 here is CASSNWREDSYEQYF. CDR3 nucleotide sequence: TGTGCCAGCAGCAACTGGCGGGAGGACTCCTACGAGCAGTACTTC.

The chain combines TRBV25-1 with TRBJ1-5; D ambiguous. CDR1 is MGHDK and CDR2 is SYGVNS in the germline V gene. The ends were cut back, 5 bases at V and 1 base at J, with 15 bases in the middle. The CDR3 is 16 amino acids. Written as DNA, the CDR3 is TGTGCCAGCAGTATGCAGGTAGATTTAAGCAATCAGCCCCAGCATTTT. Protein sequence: CASSMQVDLSNQPQHF.

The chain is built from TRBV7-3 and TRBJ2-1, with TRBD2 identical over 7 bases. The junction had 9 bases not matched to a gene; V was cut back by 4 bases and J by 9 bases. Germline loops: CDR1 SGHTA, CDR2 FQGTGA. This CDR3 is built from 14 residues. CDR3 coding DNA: TGTGCCAGCAGCTCAGGACTAGACCAAGGTGAGCAGTTCTTC. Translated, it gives CASSSGLDQGEQFF.

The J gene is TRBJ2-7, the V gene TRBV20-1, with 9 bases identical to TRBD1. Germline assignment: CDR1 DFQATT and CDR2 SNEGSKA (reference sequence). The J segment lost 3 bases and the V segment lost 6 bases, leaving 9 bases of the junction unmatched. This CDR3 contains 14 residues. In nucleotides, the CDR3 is TGCAGTGCCCCCAAAGGGACAGGGTACTACGAGCAGTACTTC. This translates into CSAPKGTGYYEQYF.

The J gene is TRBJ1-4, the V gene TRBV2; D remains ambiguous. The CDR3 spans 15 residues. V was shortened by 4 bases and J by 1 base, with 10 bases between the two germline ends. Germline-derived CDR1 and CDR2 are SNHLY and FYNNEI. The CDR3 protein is CASSADVVTNEKLFF. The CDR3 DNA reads TGTGCCAGCAGTGCTGACGTGGTAACTAATGAAAAACTGTTTTTT.

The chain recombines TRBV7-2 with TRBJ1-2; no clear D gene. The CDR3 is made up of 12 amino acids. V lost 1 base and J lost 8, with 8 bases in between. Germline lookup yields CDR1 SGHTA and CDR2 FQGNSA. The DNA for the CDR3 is TGTGCCAGCAGCTTAGACAGAATAGGCTACACCTTC. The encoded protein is CASSLDRIGYTF. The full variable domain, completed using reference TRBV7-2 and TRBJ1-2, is GAGVSQSPSNKVTEKGKDVELRCDPISGHTALYWYRQSLGQGLEFLIYFQGNSAPDKSGLPSDRFSAERTGGSVSTLTIQRTQQEDSAVYLCASSLDRIGYTFGSGTRLTVV.

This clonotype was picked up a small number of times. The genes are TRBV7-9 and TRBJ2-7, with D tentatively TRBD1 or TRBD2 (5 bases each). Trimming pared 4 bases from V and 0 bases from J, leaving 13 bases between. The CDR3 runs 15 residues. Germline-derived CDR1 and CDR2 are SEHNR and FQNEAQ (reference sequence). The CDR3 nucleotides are TGTGCCAGCAGCTGGGGGAACACCGACTCCTACGAGCAGTACTTC. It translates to CASSWGNTDSYEQYF.

CDR3 amino acids: CASTPAGEGTDTQYF. The CDR3 DNA sequence: TGTGCCAGCACCCCAGCGGGAGAAGGCACAGATACGCAGTATTTT. The chain combines TRBV6-2 or TRBV6-3 with TRBJ2-3; TRBD2 agrees at 8 bases. The germline V gene has CDR1 MNHEY and CDR2 SVGEGT. V was clipped by 7 bases and J by 1 base; unmatched bases: 7. The CDR3 has 15 residues.

In nucleotides, the CDR3 is TGTGCCAGCAGTTTTTCTAGTCCCACAGATACGCAGTATTTT. This codes for CASSFSSPTDTQYF. This rearrangement joins TRBV6-5 to TRBJ2-3, with unresolved D. Germline V gene sequence: CDR1 MNHEY, CDR2 SVGAGI. The V and J ends lost 4 bases and 2 bases respectively, with 10 bases between them. This CDR3 region has 14 residues.

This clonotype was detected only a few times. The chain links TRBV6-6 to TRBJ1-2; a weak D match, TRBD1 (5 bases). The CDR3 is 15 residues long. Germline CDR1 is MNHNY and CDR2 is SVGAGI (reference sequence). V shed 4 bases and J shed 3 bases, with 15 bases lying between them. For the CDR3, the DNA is TGTGCCAGCAGTTCCAATGTCGACAGATACTATGGCTACACCTTC. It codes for CASSSNVDRYYGYTF.